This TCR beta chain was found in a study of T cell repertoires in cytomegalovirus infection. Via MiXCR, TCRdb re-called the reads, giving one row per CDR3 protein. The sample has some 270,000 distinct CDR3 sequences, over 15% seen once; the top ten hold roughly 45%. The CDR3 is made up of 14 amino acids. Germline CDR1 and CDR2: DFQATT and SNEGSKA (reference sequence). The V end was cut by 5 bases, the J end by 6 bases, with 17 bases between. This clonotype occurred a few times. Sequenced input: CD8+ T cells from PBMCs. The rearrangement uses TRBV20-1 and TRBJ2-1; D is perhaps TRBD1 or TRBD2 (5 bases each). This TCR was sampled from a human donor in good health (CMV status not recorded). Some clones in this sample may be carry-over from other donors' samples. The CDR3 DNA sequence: TGCAGTGCTTGGGTCCACGGGGCTGGCAATGAGCAGTTCTTC. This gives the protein CSAWVHGAGNEQFF.